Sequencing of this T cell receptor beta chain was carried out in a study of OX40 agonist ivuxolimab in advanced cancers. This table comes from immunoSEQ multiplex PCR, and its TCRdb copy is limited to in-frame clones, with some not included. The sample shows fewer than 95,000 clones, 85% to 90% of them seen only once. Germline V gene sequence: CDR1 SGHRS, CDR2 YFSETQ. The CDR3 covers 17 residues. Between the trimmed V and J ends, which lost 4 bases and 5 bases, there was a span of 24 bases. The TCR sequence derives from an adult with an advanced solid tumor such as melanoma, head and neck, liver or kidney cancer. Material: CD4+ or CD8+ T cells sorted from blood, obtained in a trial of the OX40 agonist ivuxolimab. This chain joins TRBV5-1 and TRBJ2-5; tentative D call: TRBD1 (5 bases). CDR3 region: CASSPQPRQLKRETQYF. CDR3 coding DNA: TGCGCCAGCAGCCCTCAGCCCCGACAGTTGAAAAGGGAGACCCAGTACTTC.